The T cell receptor beta chain under discussion was sequenced for a study of early T cells in non-severe SARS-CoV-2 infection. Study context: Sequenced bulk RNA came from whole blood that was unsorted, and chains were unpaired.

CDR1 is SNHLY and CDR2 is FYNNEI in the germline V gene. Between the trimmed V and J ends, which lost 7 bases and 8 bases, there was a span of 11 bases. The CDR3 is 11 residues long. This clonotype occurred many times. Attachment of unique molecular identifiers was made to individual cDNA molecules. TCRdb called the 5' RACE reads again in MiXCR, with one record for every CDR3 protein. The sample holds more than 45,000 distinct CDR3 sequences, about 12% seen once. The sample comprised whole blood. The receptor was isolated from an adult who was a healthcare worker with PCR-confirmed SARS-CoV-2 infection or an uninfected control (not recorded which). The chain recombines TRBV2 with TRBJ1-1; D is uncertain. CDR3 DNA sequence: TGTGCCAGCAAGACGCCCCGGGAAGCTTTCTTT. Its protein is CASKTPREAFF.